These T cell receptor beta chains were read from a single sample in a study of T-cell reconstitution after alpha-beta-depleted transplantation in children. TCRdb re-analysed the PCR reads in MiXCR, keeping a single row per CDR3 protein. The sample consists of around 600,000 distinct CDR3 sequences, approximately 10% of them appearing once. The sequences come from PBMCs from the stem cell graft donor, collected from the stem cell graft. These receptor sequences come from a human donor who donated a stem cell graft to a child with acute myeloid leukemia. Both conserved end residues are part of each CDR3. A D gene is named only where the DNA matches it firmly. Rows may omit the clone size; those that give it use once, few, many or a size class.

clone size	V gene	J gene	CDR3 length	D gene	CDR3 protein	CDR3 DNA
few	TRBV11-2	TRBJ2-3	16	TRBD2	CASSLEGTSGRVTQYF	TGTGCCAGCAGCTTAGAAGGGACTAGCGGGAGGGTTACGCAGTATTTT
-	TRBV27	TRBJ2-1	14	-	CASSLKGPYNEQFF	TGTGCCAGCAGTTTAAAGGGACCGTACAATGAGCAGTTCTTC
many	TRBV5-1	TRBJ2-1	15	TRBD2	CASSGGLADYNEQFF	TGCGCCAGCAGCGGGGGACTAGCGGATTACAATGAGCAGTTCTTC
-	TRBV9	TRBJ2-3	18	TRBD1	CASSVATGQGSTEFTQYF	TGTGCCAGCAGCGTAGCTACGGGACAGGGGAGTACAGAGTTTACGCAGTATTTT
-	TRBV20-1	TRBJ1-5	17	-	CSARPGRLSNSNQPQHF	TGCAGTGCTAGGCCCGGACGGTTAAGTAATAGCAATCAGCCCCAGCATTTT
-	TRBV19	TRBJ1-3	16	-	CASSNPQGISGNTIYF	TGTGCCAGTAGTAACCCCCAGGGGATCTCTGGAAACACCATATATTTT
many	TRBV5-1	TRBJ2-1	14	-	CASSPESTYNEQFF	TGCGCCAGCAGCCCCGAGAGTACCTACAATGAGCAGTTCTTC
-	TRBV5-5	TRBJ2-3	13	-	CASSLGAEGTQYF	TGTGCCAGCAGCTTGGGCGCGGAAGGTACGCAGTATTTT
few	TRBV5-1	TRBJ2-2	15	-	CASSLGTAVTGELFF	TGCGCCAGCAGCTTGGGTACGGCAGTCACCGGGGAGCTGTTTTTT
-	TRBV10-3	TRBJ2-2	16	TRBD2	CAISLAQTSGTGELFF	TGTGCCATCAGCCTCGCCCAGACTAGCGGGACCGGGGAGCTGTTTTTT
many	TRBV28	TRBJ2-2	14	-	CASRRGLDTGELFF	TGTGCCAGCAGACGAGGCCTCGACACCGGGGAGCTGTTTTTT
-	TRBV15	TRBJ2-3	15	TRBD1	CATSERGLGTDTQYF	TGTGCCACCAGCGAGAGGGGGCTAGGAACAGATACGCAGTATTTT
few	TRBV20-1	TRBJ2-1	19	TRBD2	CSARGAGSWLAASYNEQFF	TGCAGTGCTAGAGGGGCCGGATCCTGGCTAGCGGCCTCCTACAATGAGCAGTTCTTC
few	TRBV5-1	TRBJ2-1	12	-	CASSFTRHEQFF	TGCGCCAGCAGCTTTACTAGGCATGAGCAGTTCTTC
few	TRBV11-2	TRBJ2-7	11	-	CASSRIGEQYF	TGTGCCAGCAGCCGTATCGGGGAGCAGTACTTC
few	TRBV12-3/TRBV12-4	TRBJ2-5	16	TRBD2	CASRGTGLAGVWTQYF	TGTGCCAGCAGGGGAACGGGGCTAGCGGGAGTGTGGACCCAGTACTTC
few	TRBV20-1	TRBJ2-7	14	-	CSARALGLGYEQYF	TGCAGTGCTAGAGCTTTGGGGCTCGGTTACGAGCAGTACTTC
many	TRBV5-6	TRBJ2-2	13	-	CASSFVGDGELFF	TGTGCCAGCAGCTTTGTAGGGGACGGGGAGCTGTTTTTT
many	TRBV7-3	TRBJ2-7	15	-	CASSLRIFLTYEQYF	TGTGCCAGCAGCTTAAGGATCTTTCTCACCTACGAGCAGTACTTC
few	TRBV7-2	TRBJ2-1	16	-	CASSLALASLRNEQFF	TGTGCCAGCAGCTTAGCGCTAGCGTCCCTCCGAAATGAGCAGTTCTTC
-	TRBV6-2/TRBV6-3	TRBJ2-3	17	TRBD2	CASSYFPLAGHTDTQYF	TGTGCCAGCAGTTACTTCCCCCTAGCGGGCCACACAGATACGCAGTATTTT
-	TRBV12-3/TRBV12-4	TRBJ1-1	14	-	CASSLDPGNSEAFF	TGTGCCAGCAGTTTAGACCCAGGGAACTCTGAAGCTTTCTTT
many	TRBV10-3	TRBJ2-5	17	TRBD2	CAISPRDLADTQETQYF	TGTGCCATCAGTCCACGCGACCTAGCGGACACTCAAGAGACCCAGTACTTC
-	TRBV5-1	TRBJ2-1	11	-	CASRSADEQFF	TGCGCCAGCAGGTCGGCCGATGAGCAGTTCTTC
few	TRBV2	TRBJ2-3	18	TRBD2	CASSEISLLAGGGDTQYF	TGTGCCAGCAGTGAGATATCATTACTAGCGGGAGGAGGAGATACGCAGTATTTT
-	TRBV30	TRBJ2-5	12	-	CAWSVLKETQYF	TGTGCCTGGAGTGTACTGAAGGAGACCCAGTACTTC
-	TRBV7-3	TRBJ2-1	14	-	CASSLLGTTNEQFF	TGTGCCAGCAGCTTACTCGGGACAACCAATGAGCAGTTCTTC
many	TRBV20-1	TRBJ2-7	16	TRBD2	CSAHASGSWDSYEQYF	TGCAGTGCTCATGCTAGCGGGAGCTGGGACTCCTACGAGCAGTACTTC
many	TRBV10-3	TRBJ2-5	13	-	CAIAWRLQETQYF	TGTGCCATCGCTTGGCGGCTCCAAGAGACCCAGTACTTC
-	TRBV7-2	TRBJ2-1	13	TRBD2	CASRDYLYNEQFF	TGTGCCAGCCGGGACTACCTCTACAATGAGCAGTTCTTC
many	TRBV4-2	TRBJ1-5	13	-	CASSPPEPQPQHF	TGTGCCAGCAGCCCCCCTGAACCTCAGCCCCAGCATTTT
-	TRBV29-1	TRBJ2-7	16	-	CSVEGGPRDSSYEQYF	TGCAGCGTTGAAGGGGGGCCGCGGGACAGCTCCTACGAGCAGTACTTC
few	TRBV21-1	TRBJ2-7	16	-	CASSKLTSGKNYEQYF	TGTGCCAGCAGCAAATTGACTAGCGGGAAGAACTACGAGCAGTACTTC
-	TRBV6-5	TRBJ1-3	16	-	CASSLYSGSSGNTIYF	TGTGCCAGCAGTCTTTACTCAGGGAGCTCTGGAAACACCATATATTTT
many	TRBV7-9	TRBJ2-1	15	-	CASSLVGGGTDEQFF	TGTGCCAGCAGCTTAGTAGGAGGGGGCACGGATGAGCAGTTCTTC
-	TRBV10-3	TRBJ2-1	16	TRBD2	CAISELLAGSTREQFF	TGTGCCATCAGTGAGCTCCTAGCGGGATCTACCCGTGAGCAGTTCTTC
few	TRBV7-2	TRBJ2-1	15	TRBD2	CASSPYAGALIEQFF	TGTGCCAGCAGCCCTTACGCGGGAGCACTTATTGAGCAGTTCTTC
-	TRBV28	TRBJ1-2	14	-	CASTLSGTSYGYTF	TGTGCCAGCACCTTATCAGGAACCTCCTATGGCTACACCTTC
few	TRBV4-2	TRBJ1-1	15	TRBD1	CASSQEDRVKSEAFF	TGTGCCAGCAGCCAAGAGGACAGGGTAAAGTCTGAAGCTTTCTTT
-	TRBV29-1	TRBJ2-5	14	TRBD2	CSVVSGRASETQYF	TGCAGCGTTGTCAGCGGGAGGGCGTCAGAGACCCAGTACTTC